This T cell receptor beta chain came from a study of blood T cell repertoires in COVID-19. About the study: The United States, Italy and Spain were the sources of the acute and convalescent COVID-19 samples. The analysed material was cDNA or gDNA that came from T cells, B-cell-depleted T cells, or PBMCs.

Trimming pared 0 bases from V and 3 bases from J, leaving 10 bases between. The CDR3 sequence is 15 residues long. In germline, CDR1 is SGHRS, CDR2 YFSETQ. Participant-given clinical history determined each cohort assignment. Per the original data handling: Counts of nucleated cells, estimated from reference gene primer amplification, were obtained. The table came from immunoSEQ multiplex PCR; TCRdb's copy has only in-frame clones and leaves some out. D and trimming come from the DNA, and the V and J calls and clone size come from that table. The profile shows approximately 280,000 clones, around 88% of them singletons.

Sequences were obtained from PBMCs or T cells enriched from blood (not recorded which). The source of this sequence is a woman between 40 and 55 years old who had recovered from COVID-19. The J gene is TRBJ2-1, the V gene TRBV5-1; D gene uncertain. CDR3 DNA sequence: TGCGCCAGCAGCTTGGCGTCGAGCAACTACAATGAGCAGTTCTTC. It codes for CASSLASSNYNEQFF. The whole variable domain, remainder taken from reference TRBV5-1 and TRBJ2-1, is KAGVTQTPRYLIKTRGQQVTLSCSPISGHRSVSWYQQTPGQGLQFLFEYFSETQRNKGNFPGRFSGRQFSNSRSEMNVSTLELGDSALYLCASSLASSNYNEQFFGPGTRLTVL.